A single T cell receptor beta chain is shown here with its context. Antigen unknown. The germline V gene encodes CDR1 LGHNA and CDR2 YNFKEQ. The V gene end was trimmed by 5 bases and the J gene end by 9 bases; junction bases not matched to a gene: 5. This CDR3 has 14 residues. Though probably carrying unrecorded immune exposures, donors were nominally healthy at sampling. The sample is drawn from a study of cytomegalovirus exposure and HLA in healthy donors. The overall study: Roughly 89 million unique TCR sequences came from HLA-typed donors in an early release.

Study-level findings and limits: The study flagged some 170 TCR beta chains as cytomegalovirus-associated.

PCR employed 60 Vbeta and 13 Jbeta primers. The assay was immunoSEQ multiplex PCR, and TCRdb's table has in-frame clones only and misses some. The data show over 65,000 clones, about 78% seen once. The rearrangement links TRBV4-2 to TRBJ2-1; TRBD1 matches 12 bases. The material sequenced was PBMCs. The source of this sequence is a man aged 50-60 years in good health and CMV-seronegative. The CDR3 nucleotides are TGTGCCAGCAGCGGGGGACAGGGGGCGTTTGAGCAGTTCTTC. Its protein product is CASSGGQGAFEQFF.